This T cell receptor (beta chain) was identified during a study of T cell repertoires in cytomegalovirus infection. Study at large: Indicated by public TCR beta signatures were CMV infection and matching HLA type.

Via MiXCR, TCRdb re-called the reads, giving one row per CDR3 protein. The sample lists roughly 250,000 distinct CDR3 sequences, 10% to 15% occurring once. Remarks on this clonotype: Its specificity is not known.

Points from the study as a whole: Carriers of CMV plus the relevant HLA were identified by cumulative public TCR beta family frequency. The response measured ex vivo was dominated by TCR beta clonotypes (HLA-C-restricted and CMV-specific).

Sequenced material: PBMCs. The sequence was collected from a human donor in good health (CMV status not recorded). Some clones in this sample may be carry-over from other donors' samples.

For the CDR3, the DNA is TGCAGCGTTGTGCTGTCGTACAATGAGCAGTTCTTC. It codes for CSVVLSYNEQFF. The V call is TRBV29-1, the J call TRBJ2-1; unclear D gene. V lost 4 bases and J 4 bases, leaving 8 bases between the germline ends. The CDR3 has 12 amino acids. CDR1 is SQVTM, CDR2 ANQGSEA, per germline.